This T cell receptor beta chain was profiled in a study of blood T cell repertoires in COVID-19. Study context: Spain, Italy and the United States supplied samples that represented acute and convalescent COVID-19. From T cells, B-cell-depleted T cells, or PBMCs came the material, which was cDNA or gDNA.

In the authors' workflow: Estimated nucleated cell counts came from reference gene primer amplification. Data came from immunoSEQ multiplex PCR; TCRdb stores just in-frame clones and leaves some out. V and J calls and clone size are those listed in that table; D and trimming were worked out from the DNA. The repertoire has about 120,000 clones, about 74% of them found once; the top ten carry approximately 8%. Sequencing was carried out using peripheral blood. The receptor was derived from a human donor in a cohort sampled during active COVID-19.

CDR3 sequence: CASIRAGLQETQYF. In DNA, the CDR3 is TGTGCCAGCATTCGCGCGGGCCTCCAAGAGACCCAGTACTTC. The V and J genes are TRBV2 and TRBJ2-5, with D possibly TRBD2 on 5 matching bases. The germline gives CDR1 SNHLY, CDR2 FYNNEI. The CDR3 runs to 14 residues. V dropped 7 bases and J dropped 1 base, with 13 bases sitting between them. Drawing the rest from reference TRBV2 and TRBJ2-5, the complete variable domain is EPEVTQTPSHQVTQMGQEVILRCVPISNHLYFYWYRQILGQKVEFLVSFYNNEISEKSEIFDDQFSVERPDGSNFTLKIRSTKLEDSAMYFCASIRAGLQETQYFGPGTRLLVL.